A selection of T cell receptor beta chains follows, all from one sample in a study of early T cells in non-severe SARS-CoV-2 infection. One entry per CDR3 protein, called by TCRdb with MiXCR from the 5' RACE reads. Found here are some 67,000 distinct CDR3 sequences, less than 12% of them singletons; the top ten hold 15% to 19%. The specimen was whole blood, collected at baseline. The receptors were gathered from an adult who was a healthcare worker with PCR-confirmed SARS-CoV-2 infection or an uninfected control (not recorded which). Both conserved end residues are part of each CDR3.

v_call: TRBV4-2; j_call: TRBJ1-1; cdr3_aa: CASSQPDRVTEAFF
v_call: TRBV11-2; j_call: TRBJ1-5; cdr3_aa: CASSRHSNQPQHF
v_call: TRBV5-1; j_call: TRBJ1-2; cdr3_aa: CASSWTVGYGYTF
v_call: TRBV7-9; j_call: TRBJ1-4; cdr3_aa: CASSPGHQNEKLFF
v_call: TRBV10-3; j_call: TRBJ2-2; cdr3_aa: CAISEGLASTGELFF
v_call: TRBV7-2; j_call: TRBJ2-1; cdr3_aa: CASSFTPYNEQFF
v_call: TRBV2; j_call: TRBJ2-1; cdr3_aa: CASRGPGQREQFF
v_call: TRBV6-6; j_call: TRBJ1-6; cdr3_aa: CASSREQGIRSPLHF
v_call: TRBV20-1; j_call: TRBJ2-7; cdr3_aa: CSARDPTGYEQYF
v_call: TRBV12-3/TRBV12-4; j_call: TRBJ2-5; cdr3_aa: CASTYSLQATLSETQYF
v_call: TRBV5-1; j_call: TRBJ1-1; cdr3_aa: CASSTTRGTEAFF
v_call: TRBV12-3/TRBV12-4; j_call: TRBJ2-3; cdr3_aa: CASSTSGRRDTQYF
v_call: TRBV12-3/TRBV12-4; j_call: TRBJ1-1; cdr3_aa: CASSDLGQGVSNTEAFF
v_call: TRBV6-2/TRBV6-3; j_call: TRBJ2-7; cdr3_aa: CASRVRQSSYEQYF
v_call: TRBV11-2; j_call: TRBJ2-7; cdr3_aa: CASSLLDRAYEQYF
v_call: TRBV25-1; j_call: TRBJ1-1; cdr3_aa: CASSESAAREAFF
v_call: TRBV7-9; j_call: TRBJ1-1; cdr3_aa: CASSQTGKYTEAFF
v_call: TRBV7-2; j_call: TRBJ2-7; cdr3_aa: CASRPSGTYEQYF